This TCR beta chain was sequenced in a study of blood T cell repertoires in COVID-19. CDR1 and CDR2 (germline): MNHEY, SVGAGI. The CDR3 totals 13 residues. The V gene lost 0 bases and the J gene lost 5 bases, with 7 bases spanning the gap. This clone was detected only once. The repertoire was sequenced with immunoSEQ multiplex PCR; TCRdb's copy has only in-frame clones and lacks some. The sample lists over 150,000 clones, 80% to 90% occurring once. This chain uses TRBV6-5 with TRBJ1-1; D is uncertain. The receptor comes from a man younger than 35 who had recovered from COVID-19. The source material was peripheral blood. The CDR3 here is CASSYSGETEAFF. The CDR3 DNA follows: TGTGCCAGCAGTTACTCTGGAGAGACTGAAGCTTTCTTT.